Given below is one T cell receptor beta chain in context. The antigen is unknown. The sample belongs to a study of cytomegalovirus exposure and HLA in healthy donors. Germline CDR1 is MGHRA and CDR2 is YSYEKL. CDR3 length equals 14 residues. V lost 2 bases, J lost 5 bases, and 7 bases lay in between. Clones were sequenced by immunoSEQ multiplex PCR, and TCRdb holds only the in-frame ones, with some missing. Found here are under 400,000 clones, over 75% of them singletons; the top ten hold 0.9% to 1%. Whole-study findings and limits: TCR beta chains numbering some 160 were designated cytomegalovirus-associated.

The chain uses TRBV4-1 and TRBJ1-6; D call uncertain. This receptor was obtained from a man aged 30-40 years in good health and CMV-seronegative. Specimen: PBMCs. This chain's CDR3 is CASSQWQDNSPLHF. The CDR3 nucleotides are TGCGCCAGCAGCCAATGGCAGGATAATTCACCCCTCCACTTT.